This T cell receptor beta chain was obtained from a study of identical twins. With respect to this clonotype: The antigen remains undetermined.

Points from the study as a whole: Zero-insertion analyses could be partly confounded by invariant MAIT and iNKT cells. Twins shared out-of-frame alpha sequences with excess low generation probability. Cord blood's abundant beta clonotypes had fewer insertions, unlike memory repertoires. Cross-sectional statistics, not tracking of the same donors, supported the conclusions.

MiXCR was run by TCRdb on the 5' RACE reads, yielding one entry per CDR3 protein. The sample has about 530,000 distinct CDR3 sequences, around 22% seen once; the top ten hold 0.48%. Deletions cut 0 bases from V and 5 bases from J, with 16 bases between. CDR1 MGHRA and CDR2 YSYEKL come from the germline V gene. The CDR3 totals 16 residues. This sample also appeared in a second study, on yellow fever vaccine responses in identical twins.

This clonotype was sampled from a woman aged 18-30 years in good health. The sample was CD4+ T cells sorted from blood. The V gene is TRBV4-1, the J gene TRBJ2-5; possible D gene TRBD1, 6 bases. The CDR3 reads CASSQESGARRETQYF. DNA of the CDR3: TGCGCCAGCAGCCAAGAGTCAGGGGCGAGGCGGGAGACCCAGTACTTC.